This TCR beta chain appears in the sequencing data of a study of tissue T cells after allogeneic stem cell transplantation. Notes on the study in general: Limitations included a small, clinically heterogeneous cohort and limited sampling depth.

Libraries were prepared by immunoSEQ multiplex PCR; TCRdb keeps only in-frame clonotypes and omits some of them. The table has 6,300 or so clones, about three quarters seen once; the top ten hold roughly 7%. As to this clone: Its antigen is still unknown.

The sequencing used tissue from the rectum, collected at autopsy. The source of this sequence is a woman aged 18 to 49 with breast cancer.

CDR3 region: CASSPDRAQEQYF. Written as DNA, the CDR3 is TGTGCCAGCAGTCCGGACAGGGCTCAGGAGCAGTACTTC. The chain recombines TRBV27 with TRBJ2-7, with 8 bases matching TRBD1. The CDR3 runs 13 residues. Germline V gene data show CDR1 as MNHEY and CDR2 as SMNVEV (reference sequence). The V segment lost 5 bases and the J segment 7 bases; nucleotides outside the gene matches: 7.